This is a list of T cell receptor beta chains from one sample in a study of CD8 T cells in Susac syndrome. Each CDR3 protein gets one entry after TCRdb re-called the immunoSEQ multiplex PCR reads with MiXCR. The sample lists about 120,000 distinct CDR3 sequences, over 90% seen once, with 0.25% to 0.3% in the top ten. The sequenced material came from CD8+ T cells from PBMCs. These receptors were collected from a human donor with Susac syndrome. CDR3s include the opening cysteine and the closing phenylalanine or tryptophan. D genes are given only for firm matches. Clone size appears in some rows only: once, few, many, or a class for an expanded clone.

abundance: -; v_gene: TRBV13; d_gene: TRBD1; j_gene: TRBJ2-7; CDR3aa: CASSSRTGDVRDGYF; CDR3nt: TGTGCCAGCAGCAGCCGGACAGGGGATGTTAGGGACGGGTACTTC
abundance: -; v_gene: TRBV14; d_gene: -; j_gene: TRBJ1-4; CDR3aa: CASSQGRQTNEKLFF; CDR3nt: TGTGCCAGCAGCCAGGGGCGACAGACTAATGAAAAACTGTTTTTT
abundance: -; v_gene: TRBV20-1; d_gene: TRBD1; j_gene: TRBJ1-6; CDR3aa: CSAREPGTVANSPLHF; CDR3nt: TGCAGTGCTAGAGAGCCGGGGACAGTAGCTAATTCACCCCTCCACTTT
abundance: once; v_gene: TRBV11-2; d_gene: -; j_gene: TRBJ2-1; CDR3aa: CASTPRDEQFF; CDR3nt: TGTGCCAGCACCCCTCGGGATGAGCAGTTCTTC
abundance: -; v_gene: TRBV29-1; d_gene: -; j_gene: TRBJ1-2; CDR3aa: CSVEDEVEGPDYGYTF; CDR3nt: TGCAGCGTTGAAGATGAGGTGGAGGGGCCTGACTATGGCTACACCTTC
abundance: -; v_gene: TRBV11-2; d_gene: -; j_gene: TRBJ2-5; CDR3aa: CASSLGSRDQETQYF; CDR3nt: TGTGCCAGCAGCTTAGGGAGTCGGGACCAAGAGACCCAGTACTTC
abundance: -; v_gene: TRBV5-4; d_gene: -; j_gene: TRBJ1-5; CDR3aa: CASSLPNQPQHF; CDR3nt: TGTGCCAGCAGCTTACCCAATCAGCCCCAGCATTTT
abundance: -; v_gene: TRBV20-1; d_gene: -; j_gene: TRBJ2-7; CDR3aa: CSAKDTSYEQYF; CDR3nt: TGCAGTGCTAAGGACACCTCCTACGAGCAGTACTTC
abundance: -; v_gene: TRBV25-1; d_gene: TRBD1; j_gene: TRBJ1-5; CDR3aa: CASSEDRTGDGNQPQHF; CDR3nt: TGTGCCAGCAGTGAAGACAGGACAGGGGATGGCAATCAGCCCCAGCATTTT
abundance: -; v_gene: TRBV9; d_gene: -; j_gene: TRBJ2-5; CDR3aa: CASSEGEGQETQYF; CDR3nt: TGTGCCAGCAGCGAGGGAGAGGGGCAAGAGACCCAGTACTTC
abundance: -; v_gene: TRBV27; d_gene: -; j_gene: TRBJ1-1; CDR3aa: CASSTDSFSGNTEAFF; CDR3nt: TGTGCCAGCAGTACTGACAGCTTTTCGGGGAACACTGAAGCTTTCTTT
abundance: -; v_gene: TRBV19; d_gene: TRBD1; j_gene: TRBJ2-7; CDR3aa: CASSLRDSGTYEQYF; CDR3nt: TGTGCCAGTAGTCTCCGGGACAGCGGCACCTACGAGCAGTACTTC
abundance: -; v_gene: TRBV3-1; d_gene: -; j_gene: TRBJ2-7; CDR3aa: CASSQALGLSYEQYF; CDR3nt: TGTGCCAGCAGCCAAGCGTTGGGACTTTCCTACGAGCAGTACTTC
abundance: -; v_gene: TRBV20-1; d_gene: TRBD2; j_gene: TRBJ2-1; CDR3aa: CSASSGGASEQFF; CDR3nt: TGCAGTGCTAGTAGCGGGGGGGCAAGTGAGCAGTTCTTC
abundance: -; v_gene: TRBV24-1; d_gene: TRBD1; j_gene: TRBJ2-3; CDR3aa: CATSDHRGGTDTQYF; CDR3nt: TGTGCCACCAGTGATCACAGGGGAGGCACAGATACGCAGTATTTT
abundance: -; v_gene: TRBV30; d_gene: TRBD2; j_gene: TRBJ2-1; CDR3aa: CAWRGIAGDNEQFF; CDR3nt: TGTGCCTGGAGAGGGATAGCGGGAGACAATGAGCAGTTCTTC
abundance: -; v_gene: TRBV7-9; d_gene: -; j_gene: TRBJ1-3; CDR3aa: CASSLEGGRANTIYF; CDR3nt: TGTGCCAGCAGCTTAGAGGGGGGCCGCGCGAACACCATATATTTT
abundance: -; v_gene: TRBV4-1; d_gene: -; j_gene: TRBJ2-1; CDR3aa: CASSQGVAPIYEQFF; CDR3nt: TGCGCCAGCAGCCAAGGCGTCGCGCCCATCTATGAGCAGTTCTTC
abundance: -; v_gene: TRBV7-8; d_gene: TRBD1; j_gene: TRBJ1-1; CDR3aa: CASSLGQGSTEAFF; CDR3nt: TGTGCCAGCAGCTTGGGACAGGGGTCTACCGAAGCTTTCTTT
abundance: -; v_gene: TRBV27; d_gene: -; j_gene: TRBJ2-1; CDR3aa: CASSPGLNEQFF; CDR3nt: TGTGCCAGCAGCCCGGGCCTCAATGAGCAGTTCTTC
abundance: -; v_gene: TRBV20-1; d_gene: -; j_gene: TRBJ2-1; CDR3aa: CSVLGEQFF; CDR3nt: TGCAGTGTACTAGGGGAGCAGTTCTTC
abundance: once; v_gene: TRBV7-9; d_gene: -; j_gene: TRBJ2-5; CDR3aa: CASRSGRDQETQYF; CDR3nt: TGTGCCAGCAGATCCGGACGCGACCAAGAGACCCAGTACTTC
abundance: -; v_gene: TRBV4-2; d_gene: TRBD1; j_gene: TRBJ2-1; CDR3aa: CASSQEGGTGALYEQFF; CDR3nt: TGTGCCAGCAGCCAAGAAGGCGGGACAGGGGCTCTGTATGAGCAGTTCTTC
abundance: -; v_gene: TRBV25-1; d_gene: TRBD1; j_gene: TRBJ1-1; CDR3aa: CASSEFGQGGTEAFF; CDR3nt: TGTGCCAGCAGTGAATTTGGACAGGGTGGCACTGAAGCTTTCTTT
abundance: few; v_gene: TRBV7-6; d_gene: TRBD1; j_gene: TRBJ2-7; CDR3aa: CASSGQGVNEQYF; CDR3nt: TGTGCCAGCAGCGGTCAGGGGGTAAACGAGCAGTACTTC
abundance: -; v_gene: TRBV2; d_gene: -; j_gene: TRBJ2-7; CDR3aa: CASRDTASYEQYF; CDR3nt: TGTGCCAGCAGAGATACGGCCTCCTACGAGCAGTACTTC